These 24 T cell receptor beta chains share one sample of origin, sequenced in a study of blood T cells in healthy people across ages. For the second PCR, which ran for roughly 7 to 11 cycles, a sample-barcoded 5' primer and a J-beta primer mix were used. TCRdb reprocessed the 5' RACE reads with MiXCR, giving one entry per CDR3 protein. The profile shows 1.5 million to 2 million distinct CDR3 sequences, about 32% of them singletons. The sequenced material came from blood. The receptors stem from a woman in her twenties or thirties in good health.

V is TRBV6-1 and J is TRBJ1-1; TRBD1 agrees at 8 bases. Losses at the gene ends were 6 bases for V and 6 bases for J; bases not matched to a gene: 6. This CDR3 is 13 amino acids long. The V gene's germline CDR1 is MNHNS and CDR2 SASEGT. The CDR3 sequence is CASRALTGAEAFF. The CDR3 region has the DNA TGTGCCAGCAGAGCCCTGACAGGGGCTGAAGCTTTCTTT.

The V call is TRBV28, the J call TRBJ2-1, with 8 positions matching TRBD2. Germline-derived CDR1 and CDR2 are MDHEN and SYDVKM. Trimming at V came to 5 bases and at J to 7 bases, leaving 7 bases not matched to a gene. The CDR3 length is 14 residues. The CDR3: CASSLGGLVNEQFF. The CDR3 region has the DNA TGTGCCAGCAGTCTCGGGGGACTAGTGAATGAGCAGTTCTTC.

This clonotype has only one observation. The chain employs TRBV11-2 and TRBJ2-1; the D gene is possibly TRBD2 (8 bases). This CDR3 has 16 amino acids. Germline CDR1 is SGHAT and CDR2 is FQNNGV. Trimming removed 6 bases at V and 7 bases at J, with 22 bases between. The CDR3 here is CASRHIRGGQLNEQFF. DNA for the CDR3: TGTGCCAGCAGACACATTCGGGGGGGACAGCTAAATGAGCAGTTCTTC.

The chain joins TRBV12-3 or TRBV12-4 to TRBJ1-1, with TRBD1 matching 9 bases. J lost 4 bases, V lost 6 bases, and 6 bases had no gene match. CDR3 length equals 14 residues. CDR3 in DNA: TGTGCCAGCAGGAGAGGACAGGGGAGCACTGAAGCTTTCTTT. Its translation: CASRRGQGSTEAFF.

This clonotype was observed a handful of times. The junction and the germline gene differ at one end; a read error may be behind it. CDR3 sequence reads: CASSYYLGASYGYTF. CDR3 DNA: TGTGCCAGCAGTTATTATCTGGGGGCAAGCTATGGTTACACCTTC. The chain is built from TRBV6-5 and TRBJ1-2; TRBD1 might be the D (6 bases). Germline V CDR1 and CDR2: MNHEY, SVGAGI. This CDR3 region has 15 residues.

The chain links TRBV9 to TRBJ2-3; 11 bases align to TRBD1. The CDR3 is made up of 18 amino acids. V lost 4 bases and J lost 3; bases outside the gene matches: 13. CDR1 SGDLS and CDR2 YYNGEE come from the germline V gene. For the CDR3, the DNA is TGTGCCAGCAGCACCCTACCTAGGACAGGGGGCTATACAGATACGCAGTATTTT. Translation gives CASSTLPRTGGYTDTQYF.

This clonotype was detected only a few times. This chain uses TRBV5-1 with TRBJ1-4; D not resolved. V was pared by 1 base and J by 7 bases, with 17 bases between. The CDR3 has 16 residues. Germline V gene data show CDR1 as SGHRS and CDR2 as YFSETQ. As DNA, the CDR3 is TGCGCCAGCAGCTTGCTAGGGAGGGCGCGTGGTGAAAAACTGTTTTTT. Translating it yields CASSLLGRARGEKLFF.

This clonotype appeared a few times. The CDR3 DNA sequence: TGTGCCAGCAGTCGAGAACGAGGGGTGGATGGCTACACCTTC. Amino acid sequence: CASSRERGVDGYTF. V is TRBV6-1 and J is TRBJ1-2; weak D call: TRBD1 (5 bases). This CDR3 spans 14 amino acids. Looked up from germline, CDR1 is MNHNS and CDR2 is SASEGT. V shed 5 bases and J shed 6 bases, with 16 bases lying between them.

This clonotype was picked up a small number of times. The V and J genes are TRBV18 and TRBJ1-2, with 7 bases that match TRBD1. Germline CDR1 is KGHSH and CDR2 is LQKENI. V lost 3 bases to trimming and J lost 6 bases; unmatched junction nucleotides: 4. This CDR3 is 13 amino acids long. As DNA, the CDR3 is TGTGCCAGCTCACCTAGACAGGGCGATGGCTACACCTTC. It translates to CASSPRQGDGYTF.

The V call is TRBV6-5, the J call TRBJ2-1, with 8 bases matching TRBD1. Germline assignment: CDR1 MNHEY and CDR2 SVGAGI. The CDR3 runs 15 residues. J was trimmed by 2 bases and V by 4 bases; bases with no gene match: 4. CDR3 sequence (DNA): TGTGCCAGCAGTTTCCAACAGGGGGCCTACAATGAGCAGTTCTTC. Protein product: CASSFQQGAYNEQFF.

The chain uses TRBV4-1 and TRBJ1-2; the D gene is possibly TRBD1 (5 bases). The ends were cut back, 0 bases at V and 3 bases at J, with 8 bases in the middle. CDR1 and CDR2 from the germline V gene are MGHRA and YSYEKL. CDR3 length: 14 residues. The CDR3 nucleotides are TGCGCCAGCAGCCAAGACTGGGGGGACTATGGCTACACCTTC. Its translation is CASSQDWGDYGYTF.

This clonotype was seen a few times. This chain joins TRBV5-1 and TRBJ2-7; TRBD1 agrees at 8 bases. The CDR3 contains 16 residues. Germline V gene lookup returns CDR1 SGHRS and CDR2 YFSETQ. V lost 2 bases, J lost 3 bases, and 10 bases stayed unmatched. The chain's CDR3 is CASSFGTGENIYEQYF. The CDR3 bases are TGCGCCAGCAGCTTCGGGACAGGCGAGAACATCTACGAGCAGTACTTC.

The chain links TRBV2 to TRBJ2-7, with D possibly being TRBD1 (5 bases). Deletions cut 5 bases from V and 0 bases from J, with 14 bases between. Per the germline V gene, CDR1 is SNHLY and CDR2 is FYNNEI. The CDR3 loop spans 15 amino acids. The CDR3 is CASSWQGATSYEQYF. The CDR3, as DNA: TGTGCCAGCAGTTGGCAGGGTGCCACCTCCTACGAGCAGTACTTC.

The chain combines TRBV20-1 with TRBJ1-2; D is ambiguous. V was pared by 5 bases and J by 3 bases, with 10 bases between. The germline CDR1 and CDR2 sequences are DFQATT and SNEGSKA (reference sequence). The CDR3 covers 12 residues. CDR3 amino acids: CSARGIDYGYTF. CDR3 nucleotide sequence: TGCAGTGCTCGGGGAATCGACTATGGCTACACCTTC.

This chain connects TRBV19 to TRBJ2-5; D could derive from TRBD1 or TRBD2 (5 bases each). The last part of the DNA fits TRBJ2-7 better; the J call may be wrong. The germline V gene has CDR1 LNHDA and CDR2 SQIVND (reference sequence). This CDR3 contains 14 residues. The CDR3 loop reads CASSIVGAVDEQYF. Written as DNA, the CDR3 is TGTGCCAGTAGTATAGTCGGGGCGGTCGACGAGCAGTACTTC.

Only a few counts were recorded for this clonotype. The chain employs TRBV3-1 and TRBJ2-5; D remains unclear. CDR1 and CDR2 from the germline V gene are LGHDT and YNNKEL (reference sequence). Trimming cost V 1 base and J 13 bases, with 10 bases left between them. The CDR3 runs 11 residues. This chain's CDR3 is CASSQGLVRYF. CDR3 nucleotide sequence: TGTGCCAGCAGCCAAGGGCTAGTTCGGTACTTC.

The V gene is TRBV5-1, the J gene TRBJ2-6; 8 bases are a match to TRBD1. J lost 0 bases, V lost 3 bases, and 5 bases had no gene match. The CDR3 is 17 residues long. In germline, CDR1 is SGHRS, CDR2 YFSETQ. The CDR3 spells CASSWTGTNSGANVLTF. DNA for the CDR3: TGCGCCAGCAGCTGGACAGGGACGAACTCTGGGGCCAACGTCCTGACTTTC. Looking up the rest from reference TRBV5-1 and TRBJ2-6 gives the full variable domain: KAGVTQTPRYLIKTRGQQVTLSCSPISGHRSVSWYQQTPGQGLQFLFEYFSETQRNKGNFPGRFSGRQFSNSRSEMNVSTLELGDSALYLCASSWTGTNSGANVLTFGAGSRLTVL.

V and J are TRBV3-1 and TRBJ1-1; 11 bases match TRBD1. Losses at the gene ends were 1 base for V and 1 base for J; bases not matched to a gene: 26. The germline V gene encodes CDR1 LGHDT and CDR2 YNNKEL (reference sequence). CDR3 length: 24 residues. As DNA, the CDR3 is TGTGCCAGCAGCCAAGTCGACACAGGGCGTGGGACAGGGGGTGTCGGGCAGCGGAACACTGAAGCTTTCTTT. Encoded protein: CASSQVDTGRGTGGVGQRNTEAFF.

This chain uses TRBV9 with TRBJ1-2; D possibly corresponds to TRBD1 (5 bases). The CDR3 contains 15 residues. From germline, CDR1 is SGDLS and CDR2 YYNGEE. V was shortened by 4 bases and J by 3 bases, with 16 bases between the two germline ends. CDR3 bases: TGTGCCAGCAGCCCATTCGGGGTAGGGGACTATGGCTACACCTTC. Translating gives CASSPFGVGDYGYTF.

This clonotype occurred a few times. Its ends do not fully match the called genes, so a read error is possible. The V gene is TRBV7-9, the J gene TRBJ1-1, with D uncertain. The germline V gene has CDR1 SEHNR and CDR2 FQNEAQ (reference sequence). This CDR3 has 18 residues. Here the CDR3 reads CASSSSRLKTSLNAEAFF. The CDR3 DNA sequence: TGTGCCAGCAGTTCGTCACGGCTGAAGACCTCTTTGAACGCTGAAGCTTTCTTT.

V is TRBV20-1 and J is TRBJ2-3; 8 positions agree with TRBD2. Germline V gene lookup returns CDR1 DFQATT and CDR2 SNEGSKA (reference sequence). The CDR3 runs to 14 residues. With V trimmed by 3 bases and J by 8 bases, 10 bases remained unmatched. In DNA form, the CDR3 reads TGCAGTGCTAGTCTCGGGGGGGCCGAGGGTACGCAGTATTTT. The encoded protein is CSASLGGAEGTQYF.

This chain links TRBV12-3 or TRBV12-4 with TRBJ2-5; D may match TRBD1 or TRBD2 (7 bases each). The CDR3 sequence is 15 residues long. The V end lost 3 bases, the J end lost 5 bases, and 16 bases lay between the germline ends. CDR3 in amino acids: CASSFGQGGMETQYF. The CDR3 DNA reads TGTGCCAGCAGTTTCGGGCAGGGGGGGATGGAGACCCAGTACTTC.

The chain employs TRBV27 and TRBJ2-7, with 10 bases fitting TRBD2. J lost 4 bases, V lost 11 bases, and 5 bases had no gene match. CDR1 is MNHEY and CDR2 is SMNVEV in the germline V gene (reference sequence). The CDR3 sequence is 12 residues long. The CDR3 DNA reads as TGTGCCCCTAGCGGGAGTTCGTACGAGCAGTACTTC. This sequence encodes CAPSGSSYEQYF.

This clonotype was counted a few times. The V call is TRBV5-1, the J call TRBJ1-1; 8 positions match TRBD1. This CDR3 is 15 amino acids long. CDR1 and CDR2 from the germline V gene are SGHRS and YFSETQ. V lost 3 bases, J lost 5 bases, and 9 bases stayed unmatched. CDR3 DNA: TGCGCCAGCAGCTATTCAGGGGGCGCAGGGACTGAAGCTTTCTTT. Amino acid sequence: CASSYSGGAGTEAFF.